Below, 28 T cell receptor beta chains from the same sample are listed, as sequenced in a study of blood T cell repertoires in COVID-19. Libraries were prepared by immunoSEQ multiplex PCR; TCRdb keeps only in-frame clonotypes and omits some of them. In the table there are 150,000 to 200,000 clones, around 82% of which are singletons. Sequenced: peripheral blood. These receptors came from a woman aged 40 to 50 with COVID-19, enrolled during active disease.

This chain links TRBV28 with TRBJ1-1; D ambiguous. V lost 8 bases and J lost 1, with 5 bases in between. The CDR3 runs 11 residues. Germline assignment: CDR1 MDHEN and CDR2 SYDVKM. In nucleotides, the CDR3 is TGTGCCAGCCGGGGGAACACTGAAGCTTTCTTT. Translated, it gives CASRGNTEAFF.

This clone was detected only once. V gene TRBV24-1 combines with J gene TRBJ2-1; the D is unclear. V was pared by 2 bases and J by 2 bases, with 6 bases between. The length of the CDR3 is 14 residues. Germline V CDR1 and CDR2: KGHDR, SFDVKD. CDR3 bases: TGTGCCACCAGTGATTCTAAACCCTACAATGAGCAGTTCTTC. Its translation is CATSDSKPYNEQFF.

The chain links TRBV15 to TRBJ2-5; 8 bases are shared with TRBD2. This CDR3 has 14 amino acids. Germline CDR1 LNHNV, CDR2 YYDKDF (reference sequence). V gave up 8 bases and J gave up 5 bases; unmatched junction bases: 10. The CDR3 loop reads CATRRAGGGETQYF. The CDR3 DNA is TGTGCCACCCGGCGCGCGGGAGGAGGTGAGACCCAGTACTTC.

The gene calls are TRBV12-3 or TRBV12-4 and TRBJ2-3; the match to TRBD2 covers 11 bases. The length of the CDR3 is 13 residues. The V and J ends lost 8 bases and 5 bases, in that order; junction bases with no gene match: 3. CDR3 loop: CASRLAGIDTQYF. The CDR3 DNA is TGTGCCAGCCGACTAGCGGGGATAGATACGCAGTATTTT.

The count of this clone is one. This chain connects TRBV21-1 to TRBJ2-4; the table's D gene call, TRBD1, was not cross checked with the DNA. TRBV21-1 has pseudogene status. This CDR3 comprises 16 residues. The CDR3 DNA reads TGTGCCAGCAGCAACCGACAGGGACTAGCCAAAAACATTCAGTACTTC. Residues: CASSNRQGLAKNIQYF.

This clone turned up a few times. V is TRBV29-1 and J is TRBJ2-3, with a tentative D call TRBD2 (8 bases). CDR3 length: 17 residues. Trimming cost V 6 bases and J 3 bases, with 25 bases left between them. The germline V gene has CDR1 SQVTM and CDR2 ANQGSEA. In DNA, the CDR3 is TGCAGCGTCGACAGGGACCAAGCGGGAGTGGGTACAGATACGCAGTATTTT. Protein product: CSVDRDQAGVGTDTQYF.

CDR3 DNA sequence: TGTGCCAGCAGCTTATCTCCAGTCACCAAAAACATTCAGTACTTC. Translating it yields CASSLSPVTKNIQYF. This chain connects TRBV7-9 to TRBJ2-4; D remains unclear. V was pared by 2 bases and J by 2 bases, with 10 bases between. CDR1 SEHNR and CDR2 FQNEAQ come from the germline V gene (reference sequence). This CDR3 has 15 amino acids. Filled out from reference TRBV7-9 and TRBJ2-4, the complete variable domain reads DTGVSQNPRHKITKRGQNVTFRCDPISEHNRLYWYRQTLGQGPEFLTYFQNEAQLEKSRLLSDRFSAERPKGSFSTLEIQRTEQGDSAMYLCASSLSPVTKNIQYFGAGTRLSVL.

The chain carries TRBV7-9 and TRBJ1-2, with no clear D. Germline CDR1 is SEHNR and CDR2 is FQNEAQ (reference sequence). V dropped 5 bases and J dropped 3 bases, with 19 bases sitting between them. CDR3 length: 16 residues. CDR3 amino acids: CASSHAEFGEDYGYTF. As DNA, the CDR3 is TGTGCCAGCAGCCACGCCGAGTTCGGAGAGGACTATGGCTACACCTTC.

This clone appeared many times. The V call is TRBV19, the J call TRBJ2-7; 10 bases map to TRBD1. V dropped 2 bases and J dropped 7; count of bases not matched to a gene: 8. The CDR3 runs to 15 residues. In germline, CDR1 is LNHDA, CDR2 SQIVND (reference sequence). In DNA, the CDR3 is TGTGCCAGTAGTATAAGCGGACAGGGGGTCTGGGAGCAGTACTTC. Encoded protein: CASSISGQGVWEQYF. Based on the CDR3 plus reference TRBV19 and TRBJ2-7, the full variable domain is DGGITQSPKYLFRKEGQNVTLSCEQNLNHDAMYWYRQDPGQGLRLIYYSQIVNDFQKGDIAEGYSVSREKKESFPLTVTSAQKNPTAFYLCASSISGQGVWEQYFGPGTRLTVT.

The gene calls are TRBV18 and TRBJ1-1, with TRBD1 as a possible D gene (6 bases). V lost 8 bases and J lost 0, with 10 bases in between. CDR1 and CDR2 from the germline V gene are KGHSH and LQKENI. This CDR3 is 13 amino acids long. CDR3 nucleotide sequence: TGTGCCAGCCGAGAGGGGGTGAACACTGAAGCTTTCTTT. Translation gives CASREGVNTEAFF.

The chain employs TRBV6-6 and TRBJ2-2, with a possible D match to TRBD2 (6 bases). The CDR3 length is 16 residues. V was clipped by 2 bases and J by 2 bases, with 12 bases between them. Germline V gene data show CDR1 as MNHNY and CDR2 as SVGAGI (reference sequence). The CDR3 sequence is CASSYATGTNTGELFF. Written as DNA, the CDR3 is TGTGCCAGCAGTTACGCAACCGGGACTAACACCGGGGAGCTGTTTTTT.

The chain is built from TRBV5-5 and TRBJ2-5; no clear D. The V end lost 1 base, the J end lost 5 bases, and 12 bases lay between the germline ends. This CDR3 has 14 amino acids. Germline V lookup: CDR1 SGHKS, CDR2 YYEKEE (reference sequence). Written as DNA, the CDR3 is TGTGCCAGCAGCTTGTACCTCGCGGAGGAGACCCAGTACTTC. It is translated as CASSLYLAEETQYF.

The J gene is TRBJ1-3, the V gene TRBV18; TRBD1 is a possible D gene (6 bases). Germline-derived CDR1 and CDR2 are KGHSH and LQKENI. Trimming stripped 4 bases from V and 2 bases from J, with 6 bases between. This CDR3 has 13 residues. Here the CDR3 reads CASSQGAGNTIYF. Here the CDR3 DNA reads TGTGCCAGCTCACAGGGGGCTGGAAACACCATATATTTT.

This clone was counted only a few times. The chain is built from TRBV5-4 and TRBJ1-1; D uncertain. The CDR3 is 15 amino acids. V lost 4 bases and J 2 bases, leaving 15 bases between the germline ends. CDR1 SGHNT and CDR2 YYREEE come from the germline V gene (reference sequence). The CDR3 protein is CASSRWANINTEAFF. As DNA, the CDR3 is TGTGCCAGCAGCAGGTGGGCGAATATAAACACTGAAGCTTTCTTT.

This clone appeared a single time. The CDR3 DNA sequence: TGTGCCAGCACGAGAGGGCGATTCGGTGGGGCCAACGTCCTGACTTTC. This encodes CASTRGRFGGANVLTF. The rearrangement links TRBV9 to TRBJ2-6; a possible D gene is TRBD2 (5 bases). Between the trimmed V and J ends, which lost 6 bases and 3 bases, there was a span of 16 bases. The germline gives CDR1 SGDLS, CDR2 YYNGEE. The CDR3 sequence is 16 residues long.

This clone appeared a single time. CDR3 DNA sequence: TGTGCCAGCAGCGGGGCAGCCGAGAGTACCTTCTATGGCTACACCTTC. Translated, it gives CASSGAAESTFYGYTF. This sequence joins TRBV9 and TRBJ1-2; D is undetermined. The CDR3 contains 16 residues. CDR1 is SGDLS and CDR2 is YYNGEE in the germline V gene. With 3 bases removed from V and 4 bases from J, the gap between germline ends came to 19 bases.

This chain uses TRBV11-1 with TRBJ2-3; weak D call: TRBD2 (6 bases). Trimming took off 5 bases at V and 7 bases at J, with 16 bases between the two ends. Germline CDR1 reads SGHAT; CDR2 reads FQDESV (reference sequence). This CDR3 spans 14 amino acids. CDR3 bases: TGTGCCAGCAGCCACCTTGCGGGACTGTATACGCAGTATTTT. The encoded protein is CASSHLAGLYTQYF. Based on the CDR3 plus reference TRBV11-1 and TRBJ2-3, the full variable domain is EAEVAQSPRYKITEKSQAVAFWCDPISGHATLYWYRQILGQGPELLVQFQDESVVDDSQLPKDRFSAERLKGVDSTLKIQPAELGDSAMYLCASSHLAGLYTQYFGPGTRLTVL.

V gene TRBV6-2 or TRBV6-3 combines with J gene TRBJ1-1; 7 bases map to TRBD1. Trimming cost V 6 bases and J 1 base; bases outside gene matches: 14. The CDR3 is made up of 17 amino acids. CDR1 is MNHEY and CDR2 is SVGEGT in the germline V gene. The CDR3 region is CASSPPTRDSRNTEAFF. DNA of the CDR3: TGTGCCAGCAGCCCTCCTACCCGGGACAGCCGGAACACTGAAGCTTTCTTT.

The chain uses TRBV6-6 and TRBJ2-7, with 7 bases matching TRBD1. CDR3 length equals 13 residues. Looked up from germline, CDR1 is MNHNY and CDR2 is SVGAGI (reference sequence). The V and J ends lost 6 bases and 4 bases, in that order; junction bases with no gene match: 6. CDR3 nucleotides: TGTGCCAGCAGCCGGGACAGCAAATACGAGCAGTACTTC. Its protein is CASSRDSKYEQYF.

The DNA for the CDR3 is TGTGCCAGCAGTAGGGGGATTGGCTCCTACAATGAGCAGTTCTTC. Its protein is CASSRGIGSYNEQFF. The chain has TRBV6-5 and TRBJ2-1; a possible D gene is TRBD1 (6 bases). CDR1 MNHEY and CDR2 SVGAGI come from the germline V gene. V was clipped by 5 bases and J by 0 bases, with 11 bases between them. CDR3 size: 15 residues.

The chain couples TRBV6-5 to TRBJ2-6; weak D call: TRBD1 (6 bases). The CDR3 contains 15 residues. Germline lookup yields CDR1 MNHEY and CDR2 SVGAGI. V was pared by 6 bases and J by 4 bases, with 13 bases between. The CDR3 region has the DNA TGTGCCAGCAGACTTCGGACAGACGGGGCCAACGTCCTGACTTTC. It specifies CASRLRTDGANVLTF.

The rearrangement links TRBV19 to TRBJ2-2, with TRBD1 identical over 8 bases. This CDR3 comprises 17 residues. The V and J ends lost 8 bases and 5 bases, in that order; junction bases with no gene match: 16. Germline V gene data show CDR1 as LNHDA and CDR2 as SQIVND (reference sequence). The CDR3 is CASAKGVGTGGTGELFF. The CDR3 DNA sequence: TGTGCCAGTGCTAAGGGGGTCGGGACAGGAGGAACCGGGGAGCTGTTTTTT.

This clone was counted ten times or more. The CDR3 coding sequence is TGTGCCAGCAGCCCGGGGGACAATCAGCCCCAGCATTTT. This translates into CASSPGDNQPQHF. The genes are TRBV2 and TRBJ1-5; TRBD1 might be the D (5 bases). The CDR3 contains 13 residues. V lost 6 bases to trimming and J lost 3 bases, with 9 bases between them. The germline V gene has CDR1 SNHLY and CDR2 FYNNEI. The whole variable domain, filled in from reference TRBV2 and TRBJ1-5, reads EPEVTQTPSHQVTQMGQEVILRCVPISNHLYFYWYRQILGQKVEFLVSFYNNEISEKSEIFDDQFSVERPDGSNFTLKIRSTKLEDSAMYFCASSPGDNQPQHFGDGTRLSIL.

The genes are TRBV28 and TRBJ1-4; 7 bases agree with TRBD1. Germline lookup yields CDR1 MDHEN and CDR2 SYDVKM. This CDR3 is built from 13 residues. J lost 5 bases, V lost 5 bases, and 2 bases had no gene match. The CDR3 spells CASSRDRNEKLFF. CDR3 bases: TGTGCCAGCAGTCGGGACAGAAATGAAAAACTGTTTTTT.

The rearrangement uses TRBV7-3 and TRBJ2-1; 8 bases match TRBD1. The CDR3 has 15 residues. The germline CDR1 and CDR2 sequences are SGHTA and FQGTGA. The V gene end was trimmed by 5 bases and the J gene end by 2 bases; junction bases not matched to a gene: 5. CDR3 in amino acids: CASSVTDRAYNEQFF. The CDR3 nucleotides are TGTGCCAGCAGCGTCACGGACAGGGCCTACAATGAGCAGTTCTTC.

The chain links TRBV6-5 to TRBJ2-1, with D maybe TRBD2 (5 bases). Germline V gene sequence: CDR1 MNHEY, CDR2 SVGAGI. The CDR3 is 13 residues long. The V end was cut by 11 bases, the J end by 0 bases, with 11 bases between. Here the CDR3 DNA reads TGTGCCGTTAGGGAGATCTCCTACAATGAGCAGTTCTTC. This gives the protein CAVREISYNEQFF.

CDR3 amino acids: CASSVTGSSYNEQFF. The CDR3 DNA reads TGTGCCAGCAGCGTGACAGGGAGCTCCTACAATGAGCAGTTCTTC. V and J are TRBV2 and TRBJ2-1; 7 nucleotides line up with TRBD1. From germline, CDR1 is SNHLY and CDR2 FYNNEI. CDR3 length: 15 residues. V gave up 6 bases and J gave up 0 bases; unmatched junction bases: 5.

The chain recombines TRBV27 with TRBJ1-2, with 7 positions matching TRBD1. This CDR3 contains 18 residues. The trim removed 5 bases at V and 5 bases at J, leaving 20 bases unmatched. Germline V lookup: CDR1 MNHEY, CDR2 SMNVEV (reference sequence). The CDR3 bases are TGTGCCAGCAGTCGGGGGTTAGGAGCAGGGGGTGAAGCATATGGCTACACCTTC. This encodes CASSRGLGAGGEAYGYTF.